One sample yielded the 7 T cell receptor beta chains listed below, sequenced in a study of CD8+CD57+ T cells in acquired aplastic anemia (dated by TCRdb to 2016 to 2019). Sequencing was carried out with an Illumina HiSeq 2000. Genomic DNA served as template for TCR beta VDJ combination and CDR3 sequence profiling. TCRdb reworked the public reads: Q25 trimming with fastp, MiXCR clone assembly, productive beta chains retained. Each entry merges the rows of one CDR3 protein and shows their most common DNA and genes. Within this sample are hundreds of thousands of distinct CDR3 sequences, with around 60% of them counted one time only. Clones ranked in the top ten supply 7.5% to 9% of the sample. Sequenced sample: sorted CD4+, CD8+, or CD8+CD57+ T cells (not recorded which) from PBMCs. Source of these receptors: a human donor with severe aplastic anemia or a healthy control (not recorded which).

This clonotype has ten or more counts. V and J are TRBV12-3 or TRBV12-4 and TRBJ1-2; D ambiguous. Trimming removed 8 bases from V and 2 bases from J, with 15 bases in between. The CDR3 has 14 amino acids. DNA for the CDR3: TGTGCCAGCTCTTTGCGGGGATCGAACTATGGCTACACCTTC. It specifies CASSLRGSNYGYTF.

This clonotype has at least ten counts. This rearrangement joins TRBV6-5 to TRBJ1-5; D uncertain. The V end was cut by 6 bases, the J end by 5 bases, with 11 bases between. From germline, CDR1 is MNHEY and CDR2 SVGAGI. The CDR3 contains 13 residues. CDR3 loop: CASSRTEDQPQHF. CDR3 nucleotide sequence: TGTGCCAGCAGCAGGACCGAAGATCAGCCCCAGCATTTT.

The CDR3 DNA reads TGTGCCAGCAGCGAAGGGTGGGACAGGGGGTTCAATCAGCCCCAGCATTTT. Translated, it gives CASSEGWDRGFNQPQHF. The chain couples TRBV7-6 to TRBJ1-5; 11 positions agree with TRBD1. This CDR3 has 17 residues. Germline V gene data show CDR1 as SGHVS and CDR2 as FNYEAQ. J gave up 3 bases and V 5 bases, and 9 bases lay outside the gene matches.

This clonotype was seen a few times. This chain links TRBV7-9 with TRBJ2-7, with D uncertain. The CDR3 is 12 residues long. Per germline, CDR1 SEHNR and CDR2 FQNEAQ (reference sequence). The germline V and J ends were trimmed by 4 bases and 4 bases, with 8 bases remaining between them. The CDR3 loop is CASSSDLYEQYF. As DNA, the CDR3 is TGTGCCAGCAGCTCGGATTTGTACGAGCAGTACTTC.

The J gene is TRBJ2-7, the V gene TRBV10-3, with 7 bases identical to TRBD1. Unmatched junction bases numbered 7, after V lost 0 bases and J lost 2 bases. Germline V lookup: CDR1 ENHRY, CDR2 SYGVKD. There are 16 residues in the CDR3. CDR3 amino acids: CAISESPTGPAYEQYF. The CDR3 DNA reads TGTGCCATCAGTGAGTCCCCGACAGGGCCAGCCTACGAGCAGTACTTC.

CDR3 in DNA: TGCAGTGCTACCCTAGTAGGCGAGCAGTACTTC. This gives the protein CSATLVGEQYF. J is TRBJ2-7 and V is TRBV20-1; D is uncertain. The CDR3 contains 11 residues. V was shortened by 4 bases and J by 6 bases, with 10 bases between the two germline ends. Germline CDR1 DFQATT, CDR2 SNEGSKA (reference sequence).

This clonotype showed up many times. As DNA, the CDR3 is TGCAGCATAATGGGCGGGACAGGGGTTTTGAACTATGGCTACACCTTC. This translates into CSIMGGTGVLNYGYTF. The J gene is TRBJ1-2, the V gene TRBV29-1, with 10 bases fitting TRBD1. The V gene's germline CDR1 is SQVTM and CDR2 ANQGSEA. The CDR3 length is 16 residues. Trimming removed 8 bases from V and 2 bases from J; junction bases left unmatched: 14.